Presented here are 13 T cell receptor beta chains from one specimen sequenced in a study of CD4+ T cells in melanoma. This table comes from immunoSEQ multiplex PCR, and its TCRdb copy is limited to in-frame clones, with some not included. This table has some 14,000 clones, over 80% appearing once. The sequenced material came from cells from a culture (not recorded whether cultured in vitro). The receptors come from a human donor with melanoma.

The DNA of the CDR3 is TGCGCCAGCAGCCAAGCTCGGGGACTAGCGGGGCCTAAAGATACGCAGTATTTT. Its protein is CASSQARGLAGPKDTQYF. The chain is built from TRBV4-1 and TRBJ2-3, with 13 bases matching TRBD2. CDR3 length: 18 residues. J gave up 5 bases and V 1 base, and 9 bases lay outside the gene matches. Germline V gene sequence: CDR1 MGHRA, CDR2 YSYEKL.

This clone was picked up one time. The gene calls are TRBV5-1 and TRBJ1-4; 10 positions agree with TRBD1. The CDR3 consists of 14 residues. Per the germline V gene, CDR1 is SGHRS and CDR2 is YFSETQ. J was trimmed by 10 bases and V by 2 bases; bases with no gene match: 5. The DNA for the CDR3 is TGCGCCAGCAGCTTCGGACAGGGGGATGGAAAACTGTTTTTT. Translation gives CASSFGQGDGKLFF.

The chain has TRBV5-4 and TRBJ1-1, with no clear D. Trimming took off 4 bases at V and 9 bases at J, with 16 bases between the two ends. CDR1 is SGHNT and CDR2 is YYREEE in the germline V gene (reference sequence). The CDR3 has 13 amino acids. The CDR3 protein is CASSPTWTAKAFF. DNA of the CDR3: TGTGCCAGCAGCCCCACGTGGACGGCGAAAGCTTTCTTT. Full variable domain (rest looked up from reference TRBV5-4 and TRBJ1-1): ETGVTQSPTHLIKTRGQQVTLRCSSQSGHNTVSWYQQALGQGPQFIFQYYREEENGRGNFPPRFSGLQFPNYSSELNVNALELDDSALYLCASSPTWTAKAFFGQGTRLTVV.

This clone was picked up one time. The rearrangement joins TRBV2 to TRBJ1-3; weak D call: TRBD1 (5 bases). Germline values: CDR1 SNHLY, CDR2 FYNNEI. CDR3 length: 16 residues. The V end was cut by 6 bases, the J end by 1 base, with 16 bases between. CDR3 coding DNA: TGTGCCAGCAGCTTTAGGGGTCCCCTATCTGGAAACACCATATATTTT. Translation gives CASSFRGPLSGNTIYF.

This chain uses TRBV5-4 with TRBJ1-4; D remains unclear. The CDR3 runs 12 residues. The germline V and J ends were trimmed by 4 bases and 10 bases, with 11 bases remaining between them. CDR1 is SGHNT, CDR2 YYREEE, per germline (reference sequence). The CDR3 DNA reads as TGTGCCAGCAGCCCGGATTCTGGAAAACTGTTTTTT. Its translation is CASSPDSGKLFF.

V and J are TRBV30 and TRBJ1-5, with D possibly matching TRBD1 (6 bases). CDR1 is GTSNPN and CDR2 is SVGIG in the germline V gene (reference sequence). The CDR3 is made up of 17 amino acids. Trimming took off 0 bases at V and 1 base at J, with 16 bases between the two ends. The CDR3 loop reads CAWSVGRGTSSNQPQHF. CDR3 nucleotides: TGTGCCTGGAGTGTTGGTAGGGGGACAAGCAGCAATCAGCCCCAGCATTTT.

The chain couples TRBV6-5 to TRBJ2-3; the D is unclear. V was cut by 6 bases and J by 4 bases, with 14 bases left in between. CDR1 is MNHEY and CDR2 is SVGAGI in the germline V gene. The CDR3 spans 14 residues. CDR3 sequence reads: CASSPRVASDTQYF. The DNA of the CDR3 is TGTGCCAGCAGCCCCCGGGTAGCATCAGATACGCAGTATTTT.

The V gene is TRBV5-1, the J gene TRBJ1-4; D remains ambiguous. V lost 4 bases, J lost 5 bases, and 15 bases lay in between. Per the germline V gene, CDR1 is SGHRS and CDR2 is YFSETQ. The CDR3 length is 15 residues. Written as DNA, the CDR3 is TGCGCCAGCAGCATCAGAACGGACGGGAATGAAAAACTGTTTTTT. It encodes CASSIRTDGNEKLFF.

The chain employs TRBV2 and TRBJ2-1; D unclear. Trimming stripped 4 bases from V and 0 bases from J, with 10 bases between. There are 15 residues in the CDR3. Germline V gene lookup returns CDR1 SNHLY and CDR2 FYNNEI. The CDR3 region is CASSAVGSSYNEQFF. CDR3 DNA sequence: TGTGCCAGCAGTGCTGTAGGGTCCTCCTACAATGAGCAGTTCTTC.

The chain couples TRBV2 to TRBJ2-7; no definite D call. Per germline, CDR1 SNHLY and CDR2 FYNNEI. This CDR3 comprises 12 residues. V gave up 5 bases and J gave up 0 bases, with 5 bases separating them. The CDR3 nucleotides are TGTGCCAGCAGTAAAAACTCCTACGAGCAGTACTTC. It codes for CASSKNSYEQYF.

The chain is built from TRBV7-8 and TRBJ2-1; 9 nucleotides line up with TRBD1. The CDR3 runs to 17 residues. Germline assignment: CDR1 SGHVS and CDR2 FQNEAQ. With V trimmed by 5 bases and J by 12 bases, 20 bases remained unmatched. The CDR3 reads CASSLGQGGLMGMWQFF. The DNA of the CDR3 is TGTGCCAGCAGCCTGGGACAGGGAGGTTTGATGGGTATGTGGCAGTTCTTC.

The chain carries TRBV30 and TRBJ1-6; D possibly corresponds to TRBD1 (6 bases). The V gene's germline CDR1 is GTSNPN and CDR2 SVGIG (reference sequence). This CDR3 comprises 15 residues. V lost 0 bases and J 6 bases, leaving 12 bases between the germline ends. The CDR3 DNA follows: TGTGCCTGGAGTGTACTACCGGGGGCTAATTCACCCCTCCACTTT. Translated, it gives CAWSVLPGANSPLHF.

The chain uses TRBV11-1 and TRBJ1-4, with a weak D call TRBD1 (6 bases). The V gene's germline CDR1 is SGHAT and CDR2 FQDESV (reference sequence). The CDR3 has 17 residues. V was cut by 4 bases and J by 8 bases, with 23 bases left in between. CDR3 in amino acids: CASSSAAPRGEDEKLFF. DNA for the CDR3: TGTGCCAGCAGCTCAGCCGCCCCCAGGGGAGAGGACGAAAAACTGTTTTTT.